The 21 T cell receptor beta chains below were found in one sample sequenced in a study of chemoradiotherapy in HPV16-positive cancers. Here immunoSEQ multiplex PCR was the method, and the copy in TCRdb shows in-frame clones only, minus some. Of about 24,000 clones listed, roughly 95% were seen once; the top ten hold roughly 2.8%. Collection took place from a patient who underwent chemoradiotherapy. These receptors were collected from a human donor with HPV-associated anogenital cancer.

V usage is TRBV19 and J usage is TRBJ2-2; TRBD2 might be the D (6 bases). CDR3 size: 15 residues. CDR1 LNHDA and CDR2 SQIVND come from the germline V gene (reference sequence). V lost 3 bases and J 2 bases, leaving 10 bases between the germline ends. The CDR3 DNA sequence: TGTGCCAGTAGTATTGGGGGACTTAACACCGGGGAGCTGTTTTTT. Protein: CASSIGGLNTGELFF.

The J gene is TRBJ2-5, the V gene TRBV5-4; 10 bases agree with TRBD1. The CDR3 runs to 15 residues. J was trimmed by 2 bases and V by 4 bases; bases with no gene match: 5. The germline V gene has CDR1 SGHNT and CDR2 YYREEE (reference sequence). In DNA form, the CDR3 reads TGTGCCAGCAGCCCGACAGGGGGCCATCAAGAGACCCAGTACTTC. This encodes CASSPTGGHQETQYF.

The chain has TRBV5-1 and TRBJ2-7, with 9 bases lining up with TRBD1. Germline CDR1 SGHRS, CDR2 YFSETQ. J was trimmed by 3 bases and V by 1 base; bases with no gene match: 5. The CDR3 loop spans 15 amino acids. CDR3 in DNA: TGCGCCAGCAGCTTGAGGGGACAGGGAGGCTACGAGCAGTACTTC. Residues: CASSLRGQGGYEQYF.

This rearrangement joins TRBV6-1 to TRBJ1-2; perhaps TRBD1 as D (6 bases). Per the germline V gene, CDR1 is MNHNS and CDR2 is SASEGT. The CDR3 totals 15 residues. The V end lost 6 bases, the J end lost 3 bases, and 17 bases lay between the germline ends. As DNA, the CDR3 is TGTGCCAGCAGCCCCGTGGGGGGCGGGGACTATGGCTACACCTTC. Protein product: CASSPVGGGDYGYTF.

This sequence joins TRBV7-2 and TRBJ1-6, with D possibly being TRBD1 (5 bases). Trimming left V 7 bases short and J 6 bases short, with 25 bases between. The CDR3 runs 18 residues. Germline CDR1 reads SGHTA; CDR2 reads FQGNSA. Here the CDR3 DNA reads TGTGCCAGCACTCTTGGCGTTGCGGGGGGTGCTCCTAATTCACCCCTCCACTTT. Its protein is CASTLGVAGGAPNSPLHF.

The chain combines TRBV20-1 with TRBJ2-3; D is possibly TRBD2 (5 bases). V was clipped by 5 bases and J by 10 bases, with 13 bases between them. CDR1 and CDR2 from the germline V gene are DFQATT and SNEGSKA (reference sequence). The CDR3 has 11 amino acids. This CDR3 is CSARSGAAQYF. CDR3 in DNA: TGCAGTGCTCGGAGCGGAGCGGCGCAGTATTTT.

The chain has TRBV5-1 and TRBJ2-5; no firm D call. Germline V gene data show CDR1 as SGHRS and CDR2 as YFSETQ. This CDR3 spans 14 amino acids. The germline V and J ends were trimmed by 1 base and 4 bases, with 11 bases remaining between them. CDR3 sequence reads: CASSLWQVGETQYF. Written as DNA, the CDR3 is TGCGCCAGCAGCTTGTGGCAGGTTGGAGAGACCCAGTACTTC.

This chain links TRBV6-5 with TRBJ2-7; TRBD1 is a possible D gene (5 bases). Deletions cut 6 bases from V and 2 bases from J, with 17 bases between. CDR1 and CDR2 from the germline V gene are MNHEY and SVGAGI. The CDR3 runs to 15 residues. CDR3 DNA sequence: TGTGCCAGCAGACCCCAGGGTTTCATAACCTACGAGCAGTACTTC. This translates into CASRPQGFITYEQYF.

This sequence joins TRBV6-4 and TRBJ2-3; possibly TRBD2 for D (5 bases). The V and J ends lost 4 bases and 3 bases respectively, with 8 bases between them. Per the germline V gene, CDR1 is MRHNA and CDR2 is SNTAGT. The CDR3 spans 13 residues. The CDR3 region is CASSGPGTDTQYF. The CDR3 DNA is TGTGCCAGCAGTGGTCCGGGAACAGATACGCAGTATTTT.

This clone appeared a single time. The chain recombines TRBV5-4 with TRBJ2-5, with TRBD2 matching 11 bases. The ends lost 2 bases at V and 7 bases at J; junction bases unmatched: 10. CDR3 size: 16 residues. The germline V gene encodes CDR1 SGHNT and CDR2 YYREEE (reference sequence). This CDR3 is CASSFGLAGGFGTQYF. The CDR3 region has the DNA TGTGCCAGCAGCTTCGGGTTAGCGGGGGGGTTTGGGACCCAGTACTTC.

For the CDR3, the DNA is TGCAGCGTTGTGACCGGGACAGGGGGCTCCTACGAGCAGTACTTC. Translated, it gives CSVVTGTGGSYEQYF. V is TRBV29-1 and J is TRBJ2-7, with 11 bases aligning to TRBD1. The CDR3 runs to 15 residues. After removal of 4 bases from V and 0 bases from J, the junction contained 5 bases not matched to a gene. Germline V CDR1 and CDR2: SQVTM, ANQGSEA.

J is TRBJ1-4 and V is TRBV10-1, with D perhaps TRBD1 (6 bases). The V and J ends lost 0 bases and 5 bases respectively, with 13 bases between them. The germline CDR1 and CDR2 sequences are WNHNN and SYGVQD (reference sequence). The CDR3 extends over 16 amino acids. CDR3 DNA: TGCGCCAGCAGTGAGTCTTTGGGGGGCGGGAATGAAAAACTGTTTTTT. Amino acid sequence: CASSESLGGGNEKLFF.

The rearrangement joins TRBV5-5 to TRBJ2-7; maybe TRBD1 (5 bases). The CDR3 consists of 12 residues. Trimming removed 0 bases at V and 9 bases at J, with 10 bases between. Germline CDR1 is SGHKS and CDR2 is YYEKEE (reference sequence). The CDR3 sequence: CASSLDSQGQYF. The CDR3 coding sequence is TGTGCCAGCAGCTTGGACAGCCAGGGGCAGTACTTC.

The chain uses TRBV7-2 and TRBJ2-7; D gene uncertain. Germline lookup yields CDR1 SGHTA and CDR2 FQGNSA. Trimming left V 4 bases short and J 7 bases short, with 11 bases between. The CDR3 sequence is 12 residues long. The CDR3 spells CASSSRVGEQYF. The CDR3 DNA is TGTGCCAGCAGCTCTAGGGTGGGAGAGCAGTACTTC.

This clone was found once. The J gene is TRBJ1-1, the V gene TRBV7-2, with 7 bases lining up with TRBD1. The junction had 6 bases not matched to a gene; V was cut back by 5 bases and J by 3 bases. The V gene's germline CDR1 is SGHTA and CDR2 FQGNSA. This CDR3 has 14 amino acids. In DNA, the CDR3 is TGTGCCAGCAGCCAACAGGGGAGTTACACTGAAGCTTTCTTT. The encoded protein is CASSQQGSYTEAFF.

This CDR3 is CASSPRGTGSITDTQYF. The CDR3 nucleotides read TGTGCCAGCTCACCACGGGGGACAGGGTCTATCACAGATACGCAGTATTTT. V usage is TRBV18 and J usage is TRBJ2-3, with 9 bases aligning to TRBD1. The CDR3 is made up of 17 amino acids. The V gene's germline CDR1 is KGHSH and CDR2 LQKENI. With V trimmed by 1 base and J by 2 bases, 7 bases remained unmatched.

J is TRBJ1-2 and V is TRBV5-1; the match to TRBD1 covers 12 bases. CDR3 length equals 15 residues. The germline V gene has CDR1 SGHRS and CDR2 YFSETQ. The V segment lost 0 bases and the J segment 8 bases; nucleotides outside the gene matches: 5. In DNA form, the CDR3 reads TGCGCCAGCAGCTTGGAGGGACAGGGGGCCTCCGGCTACACCTTC. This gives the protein CASSLEGQGASGYTF.

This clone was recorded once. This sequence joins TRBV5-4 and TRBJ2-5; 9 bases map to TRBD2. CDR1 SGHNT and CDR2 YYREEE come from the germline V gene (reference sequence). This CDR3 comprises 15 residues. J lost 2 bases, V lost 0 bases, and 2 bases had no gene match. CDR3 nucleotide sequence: TGTGCCAGCAGCTTGGGCCTAGCGGGACAAGAGACCCAGTACTTC. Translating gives CASSLGLAGQETQYF.

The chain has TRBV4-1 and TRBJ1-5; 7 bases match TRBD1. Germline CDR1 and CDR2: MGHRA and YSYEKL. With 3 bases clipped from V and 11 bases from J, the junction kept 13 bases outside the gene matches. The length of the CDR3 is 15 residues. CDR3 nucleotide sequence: TGCGCCAGCAGCCACCTCCAGGGCTCAGACAGGGCCCAGCATTTT. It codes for CASSHLQGSDRAQHF.

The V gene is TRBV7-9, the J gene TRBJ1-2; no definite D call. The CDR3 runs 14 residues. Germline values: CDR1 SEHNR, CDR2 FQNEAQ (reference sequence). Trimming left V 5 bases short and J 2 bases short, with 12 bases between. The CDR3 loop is CASSTSGVNYGYTF. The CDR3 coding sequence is TGTGCCAGCAGCACCTCGGGAGTAAACTATGGCTACACCTTC.

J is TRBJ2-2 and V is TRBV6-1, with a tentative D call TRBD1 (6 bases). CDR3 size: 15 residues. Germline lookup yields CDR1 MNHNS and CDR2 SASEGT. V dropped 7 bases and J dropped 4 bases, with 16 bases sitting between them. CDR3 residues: CASIGTPIVTGELFF. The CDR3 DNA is TGTGCCAGCATCGGGACACCTATCGTCACCGGGGAGCTGTTTTTT.